This TCR beta chain was identified during a study of cytomegalovirus exposure and HLA in healthy donors. Study-wide points: Researchers counted 164 TCR beta chains as cytomegalovirus-associated. Productive rates of about 87% or about 30% were seen for most TCR beta V segments in an earlier analysis.

Primers included in the PCR were 60 Vbeta and 13 Jbeta primers. Produced via immunoSEQ multiplex PCR; TCRdb's table is partial and in-frame only. The sample records under 200,000 clones, roughly 90% being singletons. In nominal health when sampled, donors likely had unrecorded immune exposures nonetheless. With respect to this clone: Its antigen is unidentified.

The receptor's source is a woman aged 25 to 39 in good health and CMV-seronegative. The sample consisted of PBMCs.

CDR3 sequence: CASTGTGGGYTF. DNA of the CDR3: TGTGCCAGCACTGGGACAGGCGGCGGCTACACCTTC. The chain couples TRBV6-5 to TRBJ1-2, with 8 bases lining up with TRBD1. The CDR3 covers 12 residues. In germline, CDR1 is MNHEY, CDR2 SVGAGI. Germline trimming cut 7 bases from V and 8 bases from J; bases unmatched to any gene: 6.